This entry is about one TCR beta chain. The V end was cut by 5 bases, the J end by 7 bases, with 18 bases between. The CDR3 runs 15 residues. Germline-derived CDR1 and CDR2 are SGHVS and FQNEAQ. The library tagged individual cDNA molecules with unique molecular identifiers. Original methodology: From approximately 20,000 to 700,000 TCRs were found per sample, with a median of approximately 96,000. Using its own MiXCR run on the RACE reads, TCRdb lists one record per CDR3 protein. The V and J calls come from TCRdb's annotation, not from the publication. Of 52,000 or so distinct CDR3 sequences in the sample, 8% to 10% are singletons; the top ten hold around 10%. This sample is part of a study of human T cells and chemical hapten exposure. Sample time point: pre-sensitization, week 0. Stated treatment: therapeutic diphenylcyclopropenone sensitization with weekly scalp DPC.

This clonotype was obtained from a man aged 35 to 55 with alopecia areata. Some clones in this sample may be carry-over from other donors' samples. The material sequenced was whole blood, taken in connection with sensitization to the hapten diphenylcyclopropenone (DPC). The chain employs TRBV7-8 and TRBJ2-1, with D tentatively TRBD1 or TRBD2 (7 bases each). The CDR3 sequence is CASSQRAGGVNEQFF. DNA of the CDR3: TGTGCCAGCAGCCAGAGGGCAGGGGGGGTGAATGAGCAGTTCTTC.